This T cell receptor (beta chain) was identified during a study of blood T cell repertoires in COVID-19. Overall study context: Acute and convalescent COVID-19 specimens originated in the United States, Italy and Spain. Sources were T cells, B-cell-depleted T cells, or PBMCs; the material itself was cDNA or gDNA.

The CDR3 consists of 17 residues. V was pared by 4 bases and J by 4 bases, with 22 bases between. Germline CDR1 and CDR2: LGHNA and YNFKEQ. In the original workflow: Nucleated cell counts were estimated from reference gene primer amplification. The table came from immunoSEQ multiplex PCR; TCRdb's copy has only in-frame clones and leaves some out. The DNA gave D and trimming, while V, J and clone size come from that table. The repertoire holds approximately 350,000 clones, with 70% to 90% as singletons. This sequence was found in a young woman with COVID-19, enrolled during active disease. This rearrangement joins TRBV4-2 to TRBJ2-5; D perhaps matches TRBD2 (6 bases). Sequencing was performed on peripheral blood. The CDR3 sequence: CASSPYAGQGFSETQYF. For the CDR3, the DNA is TGTGCCAGCAGCCCGTATGCGGGGCAGGGTTTCTCAGAGACCCAGTACTTC.